These 23 T cell receptor beta chains share one sample of origin, sequenced in a study of blood T cell repertoires in COVID-19. Produced via immunoSEQ multiplex PCR; TCRdb's table is partial and in-frame only. The table shows around 97,000 clones, with 87% occurring only once. The sample comprised peripheral blood. The source is a human donor in a cohort sampled during active COVID-19.

The chain recombines TRBV5-4 with TRBJ1-2, with 7 bases matching TRBD1. Germline lookup yields CDR1 SGHNT and CDR2 YYREEE (reference sequence). The CDR3 length is 13 residues. The J segment lost 5 bases and the V segment lost 4 bases, leaving 5 bases of the junction unmatched. DNA of the CDR3: TGTGCCAGCAGCCAGGACAGGTTATATGGCTACACCTTC. This gives the protein CASSQDRLYGYTF.

The chain carries TRBV9 and TRBJ2-7, with D tentatively TRBD1 (5 bases). From germline, CDR1 is SGDLS and CDR2 YYNGEE. Trimming stripped 3 bases from V and 2 bases from J, with 12 bases between. The CDR3 consists of 14 residues. This chain's CDR3 is CASSGQGSAYEQYF. The CDR3 coding sequence is TGTGCCAGCAGCGGTCAGGGCTCAGCCTACGAGCAGTACTTC.

The table lists this clone with a count of one. The V and J genes are TRBV11-2 and TRBJ2-7; 8 nucleotides line up with TRBD2. CDR1 and CDR2 (germline): SGHAT, FQNNGV. The CDR3 is 12 residues long. The V gene end was trimmed by 8 bases and the J gene end by 4 bases; junction bases not matched to a gene: 4. The CDR3 DNA reads TGTGCCAGCGATCCTAGCGGGTACGAGCAGTACTTC. This translates into CASDPSGYEQYF.

The V gene is TRBV2, the J gene TRBJ1-6, with D perhaps matching TRBD1 (6 bases). CDR3 length: 16 residues. V shed 2 bases and J shed 8 bases, with 16 bases lying between them. CDR1 and CDR2 (germline): SNHLY, FYNNEI. In DNA form, the CDR3 reads TGTGCCAGCAGTGAAAGAGTTCCAGGGGCACATTCACCCCTCCACTTT. Translation gives CASSERVPGAHSPLHF.

This clone occurred once. The chain employs TRBV3-1 (or the pseudogene TRBV3-2) and TRBJ1-3, with D hard to call. The germline V gene encodes CDR1 LGHDT and CDR2 YNNKEL (reference sequence). The CDR3 runs to 17 residues. V lost 0 bases and J lost 0, with 12 bases in between. CDR3 nucleotides: TGTGCCAGCAGCCAAGAAACGGGTACATACTCTGGAAACACCATATATTTT. Its protein product is CASSQETGTYSGNTIYF.

This sequence joins TRBV9 and TRBJ2-5; TRBD2 matches 9 bases. The CDR3 sequence is 18 residues long. Germline V gene sequence: CDR1 SGDLS, CDR2 YYNGEE. With V trimmed by 4 bases and J by 5 bases, 18 bases remained unmatched. The CDR3 DNA reads TGTGCCAGCAGCAAAGAGGGACTAGCTGCCTCGAAGGGGGAGACCCAGTACTTC. This encodes CASSKEGLAASKGETQYF.

V is TRBV27 and J is TRBJ1-4, with a weak D call TRBD1 (6 bases). CDR1 and CDR2 from the germline V gene are MNHEY and SMNVEV (reference sequence). The CDR3 contains 16 residues. Trimming pared 3 bases from V and 0 bases from J, leaving 11 bases between. CDR3 bases: TGTGCCAGCAGTTTTCACAAGGGGGCAACTAATGAAAAACTGTTTTTT. This translates into CASSFHKGATNEKLFF.

The chain recombines TRBV28 with TRBJ2-1, with a weak D call TRBD2 (5 bases). V gave up 2 bases and J gave up 7 bases, with 12 bases separating them. Germline CDR1 MDHEN, CDR2 SYDVKM. The CDR3 length is 14 residues. CDR3 nucleotide sequence: TGTGCCAGCAGTTTAATGGGGAGAGGTAATGAGCAGTTCTTC. Its translation is CASSLMGRGNEQFF.

This chain links TRBV11-1 with TRBJ2-7; 7 bases align to TRBD2. V lost 4 bases, J lost 1 base, and 16 bases stayed unmatched. The germline CDR1 and CDR2 sequences are SGHAT and FQDESV (reference sequence). The CDR3 has 18 residues. CDR3 residues: CASSSAFVGAGSSYEQYF. CDR3 sequence (DNA): TGTGCCAGCAGCTCAGCGTTCGTCGGAGCGGGGTCATCCTACGAGCAGTACTTC. The full variable domain, with the rest looked up from reference TRBV11-1 and TRBJ2-7, is EAEVAQSPRYKITEKSQAVAFWCDPISGHATLYWYRQILGQGPELLVQFQDESVVDDSQLPKDRFSAERLKGVDSTLKIQPAELGDSAMYLCASSSAFVGAGSSYEQYFGPGTRLTVT.

The genes are TRBV24-1 and TRBJ2-1, with 8 positions matching TRBD2. Germline trimming cut 2 bases from V and 8 bases from J; bases unmatched to any gene: 10. In germline, CDR1 is KGHDR, CDR2 SFDVKD. The length of the CDR3 is 16 residues. The CDR3: CATSDSSSGSGYEQFF. The CDR3 DNA follows: TGTGCCACCAGTGATTCGTCCAGCGGGAGTGGGTATGAGCAGTTCTTC.

The chain carries TRBV27 and TRBJ2-7; 7 positions agree with TRBD2. Germline CDR1 is MNHEY and CDR2 is SMNVEV (reference sequence). V gave up 3 bases and J gave up 3 bases; unmatched junction bases: 5. The CDR3 is 14 residues long. For the CDR3, the DNA is TGTGCCAGCAGTTTTGGGGGGGGTTACTACGAGCAGTACTTC. Its protein is CASSFGGGYYEQYF.

J is TRBJ2-7 and V is TRBV4-1, with D perhaps TRBD1 (6 bases). The CDR3 has 14 residues. Germline V lookup: CDR1 MGHRA, CDR2 YSYEKL. The ends were cut back, 0 bases at V and 2 bases at J, with 8 bases in the middle. CDR3 sequence: CASSQDQGPYEQYF. For the CDR3, the DNA is TGCGCCAGCAGCCAAGACCAGGGGCCCTACGAGCAGTACTTC.

The J gene is TRBJ2-7, the V gene TRBV19; maybe TRBD2 (5 bases). The CDR3 spans 15 residues. Germline lookup yields CDR1 LNHDA and CDR2 SQIVND (reference sequence). V was shortened by 0 bases and J by 2 bases, with 11 bases between the two germline ends. CDR3 DNA: TGTGCCAGTAGTATAGAGCCTAGCAGCGCCTACGAGCAGTACTTC. Its protein product is CASSIEPSSAYEQYF. Full variable domain (remainder filled in from reference TRBV19 and TRBJ2-7): DGGITQSPKYLFRKEGQNVTLSCEQNLNHDAMYWYRQDPGQGLRLIYYSQIVNDFQKGDIAEGYSVSREKKESFPLTVTSAQKNPTAFYLCASSIEPSSAYEQYFGPGTRLTVT.

The CDR3 reads CASSLSSSGYEQYF. CDR3 nucleotide sequence: TGTGCCAGCAGCTTAAGTAGTTCGGGTTACGAGCAGTACTTC. This chain links TRBV7-2 with TRBJ2-7, with D unresolved. With 2 bases removed from V and 4 bases from J, the gap between germline ends came to 12 bases. The V gene's germline CDR1 is SGHTA and CDR2 FQGNSA. This CDR3 comprises 14 residues.

The V and J genes are TRBV27 and TRBJ2-1; D gene uncertain. This CDR3 is 13 amino acids long. Germline V gene data show CDR1 as MNHEY and CDR2 as SMNVEV (reference sequence). V lost 6 bases to trimming and J lost 3 bases, with 9 bases between them. The CDR3 protein is CASSPSFYNEQFF. The CDR3 DNA is TGTGCCAGCAGCCCGAGTTTCTACAATGAGCAGTTCTTC.

This clone was recorded only once. This chain links TRBV4-1 with TRBJ2-1, with TRBD1 matching over 8 bases. V lost 4 bases, J lost 9 bases, and 17 bases stayed unmatched. Looked up from germline, CDR1 is MGHRA and CDR2 is YSYEKL. This CDR3 has 17 residues. The CDR3, as DNA: TGCGCCAGCAGCCCGCAGGGGGCGAATCCCGGCCAGGGTGAGCAGTTCTTC. Translated: CASSPQGANPGQGEQFF.

V is TRBV28 and J is TRBJ2-7, with 11 bases identical to TRBD1. The CDR3 extends over 15 amino acids. The V gene's germline CDR1 is MDHEN and CDR2 SYDVKM. Losses at the gene ends were 2 bases for V and 6 bases for J; bases not matched to a gene: 6. The CDR3 reads CASSLGQGAPGEQYF. The CDR3 DNA follows: TGTGCCAGCAGTTTAGGACAGGGGGCCCCCGGCGAGCAGTACTTC. Full variable domain (outside the CDR3, taken from reference TRBV28 and TRBJ2-7): DVKVTQSSRYLVKRTGEKVFLECVQDMDHENMFWYRQDPGLGLRLIYFSYDVKMKEKGDIPEGYSVSREKKERFSLILESASTNQTSMYLCASSLGQGAPGEQYFGPGTRLTVT.

The rearrangement uses TRBV6-5 and TRBJ1-3; D is possibly TRBD1 (5 bases). CDR1 MNHEY and CDR2 SVGAGI come from the germline V gene. The CDR3 runs 13 residues. Between the trimmed V and J ends, which lost 5 bases and 8 bases, there was a span of 13 bases. The CDR3 here is CASSTTVPDTIYF. CDR3 DNA sequence: TGTGCCAGCAGTACGACAGTTCCGGACACCATATATTTT.

This rearrangement joins TRBV11-2 to TRBJ2-7, with D perhaps TRBD2 (5 bases). The CDR3 has 15 residues. Between the trimmed V and J ends, which lost 0 bases and 2 bases, there was a span of 11 bases. CDR1 is SGHAT and CDR2 is FQNNGV in the germline V gene. The CDR3 DNA follows: TGTGCCAGCAGCTTAGAAAGAGGGCGCACCTACGAGCAGTACTTC. Residues: CASSLERGRTYEQYF. The variable domain in full, with the rest retrieved from reference TRBV11-2 and TRBJ2-7, is EAGVAQSPRYKIIEKRQSVAFWCNPISGHATLYWYQQILGQGPKLLIQFQNNGVVDDSQLPKDRFSAERLKGVDSTLKIQPAKLEDSAVYLCASSLERGRTYEQYFGPGTRLTVT.

This clone was counted between two and nine times. For the CDR3, the DNA is TGCGCCAGCAGCGCCACCTATGGGGGGGAAAATCAGCCCCAGCATTTT. This gives the protein CASSATYGGENQPQHF. J is TRBJ1-5 and V is TRBV5-1; D perhaps matches TRBD1 (5 bases). Per germline, CDR1 SGHRS and CDR2 YFSETQ. This CDR3 is built from 16 residues. V was cut by 4 bases and J by 4 bases, with 18 bases left in between.

The chain carries TRBV2 and TRBJ2-3; D possibly corresponds to TRBD2 (5 bases). With 1 base removed from V and 0 bases from J, the gap between germline ends came to 11 bases. Per germline, CDR1 SNHLY and CDR2 FYNNEI. There are 16 residues in the CDR3. The CDR3 region is CASSEGTSPSTDTQYF. DNA for the CDR3: TGTGCCAGCAGTGAAGGGACTTCTCCTAGCACAGATACGCAGTATTTT.

The CDR3 sequence: CASSGGHIEQYF. The CDR3 bases are TGTGCCAGTAGCGGGGGGCACATCGAGCAGTACTTC. J is TRBJ2-7 and V is TRBV19; possibly TRBD2 for D (7 bases). V gave up 6 bases and J gave up 6 bases, with 12 bases separating them. In germline, CDR1 is LNHDA, CDR2 SQIVND (reference sequence). The CDR3 covers 12 residues.

The V gene is TRBV27, the J gene TRBJ1-2; unclear D gene. Germline CDR1 is MNHEY and CDR2 is SMNVEV (reference sequence). The CDR3 has 12 residues. Trimming took 6 bases from V and 8 from J, leaving 13 bases between them. The CDR3 protein is CASRPSSGGYTF. CDR3 nucleotides: TGTGCCAGCAGACCATCCTCCGGGGGCTACACCTTC.